This T cell receptor beta chain is from a study of CD8 T cells in ankylosing spondylitis. Broader study findings: Before this, some motif variants had been reported in reactive arthritis synovial fluid and blood.

This clonotype was observed a handful of times. The antigen is not known. TCRdb re-called the 5' RACE reads with MiXCR, one entry per CDR3 protein. Seen here are about 130,000 distinct CDR3 sequences, roughly 8.8% observed once, and the top ten hold 3% to 4%. Germline CDR1 and CDR2: SGHTA and FQGNSA. Trimming stripped 1 base from V and 7 bases from J, with 20 bases between. CDR3 size: 17 residues. This sequence originates from a male donor with ankylosing spondylitis or in good health (not recorded which). Sequencing was performed on blood, either unsorted or a sorted T cell fraction (not recorded which). This chain links TRBV7-2 with TRBJ2-1; weak D call: TRBD2 (7 bases). The CDR3 sequence is CASSLVSGGRVINEQFF. CDR3 nucleotide sequence: TGTGCCAGCAGCTTAGTGTCCGGGGGGCGCGTAATAAATGAGCAGTTCTTC.